A single T cell receptor beta chain is shown here with its context. The data belong to a study of blood T cell repertoires in COVID-19. Only in-frame clones appear in the TCRdb table, and some are missing; sequencing was by immunoSEQ multiplex PCR. The sample lists some 270,000 clones, approximately 89% occurring once. This CDR3 has 13 amino acids. Trimming cost V 5 bases and J 1 base, with 6 bases left between them. Germline-derived CDR1 and CDR2 are SNHLY and FYNNEI. This receptor was taken from a man aged 35 to 55 with active or convalescent COVID-19. The chain recombines TRBV2 with TRBJ1-3; unclear D gene. The specimen was peripheral blood. The chain's CDR3 is CASSPVSGNTIYF. The CDR3 DNA is TGTGCCAGCAGTCCCGTTTCTGGAAACACCATATATTTT.